This TCR beta chain was obtained from a study of cytotoxic CD8 clonotypes in ibrutinib-treated CLL. Sequenced by immunoSEQ multiplex PCR; TCRdb stores in-frame clones only, minus some. The sample yields fewer than 90,000 clones, approximately 70% seen once. This clone has just a few counts. The clonotype was recovered from a human donor with chronic lymphocytic leukemia. The specimen was PBMCs, collected after 12 months of ibrutinib treatment.

CDR3 coding DNA: TGCGCCAGCAGGCCCGGACAGACCTATGGCTACACCTTC. It yields the protein CASRPGQTYGYTF. This sequence joins TRBV10-2 and TRBJ1-2; tentative D call: TRBD1 (6 bases). Trimming took off 6 bases at V and 4 bases at J, with 12 bases between the two ends. CDR3 length: 13 amino acids. Germline V gene lookup returns CDR1 WSHSY and CDR2 SAAADI.